The clone carrying this TCR beta chain was picked up many times. Its cognate antigen is unknown. The sequenced fragment ends 3 residues before the CDR3 boundary, so the rest is inferred from the germline J gene. This table comes from immunoSEQ multiplex PCR, and its TCRdb copy is limited to in-frame clones, with some not included. Sampling found approximately 42,000 clones, none seen once. The data were obtained in a study of T cell clonality in common variable immunodeficiency. General study findings and limits: CVID patient heterogeneity limited repertoire-clinical complication correlations.

The CDR3 is 14 residues long. Trimming shortened V by 3 bases and J by 2 bases, and 11 bases separated the two germline ends. Germline CDR1 and CDR2: SGHNT and YYREEE (reference sequence). Sequencing was carried out using peripheral blood mononuclear cells. The rearrangement links TRBV5-4 to TRBJ1-2, with D maybe TRBD1 (5 bases). The receptor was derived from a person aged 18-69 years in good health. The sequenced part of the CDR3 DNA is TGTGCCAGCAGCTCCGGCGGGGGAAACTATGGC. This gives the protein CASSSGGGNYG. The entire CDR3 protein reads CASSSGGGNYGYTF.